This T cell receptor beta chain was captured in a study of blood T cell repertoires in COVID-19. Whole-study context: Samples came from the United States, Italy and Spain, spanning acute and convalescent COVID-19. PBMCs, B-cell-depleted T cells, or T cells provided the cDNA or gDNA that made up the material.

In the original analysis: Reference gene primer amplification gave estimated nucleated cell counts. Assay: immunoSEQ multiplex PCR; the TCRdb copy retains only in-frame clones and omits some. The V and J calls and clone size were taken over from that table, and D and trimming were inferred from the DNA. Here the sample spans 100,000 or so clones, more than 75% being singletons. Germline V gives CDR1 GTSNPN, CDR2 SVGIG (reference sequence). The CDR3 totals 13 residues. After removal of 3 bases from V and 7 bases from J, the junction contained 3 bases not matched to a gene. Sequencing input: peripheral blood. The rearrangement joins TRBV30 to TRBJ1-6; 7 bases match TRBD1. The source is a woman aged 30 to 39 with acute or convalescent COVID-19. For the CDR3, the DNA is TGTGCCTGGAGGGGGACAGTCAATTCACCCCTCCACTTT. Translated: CAWRGTVNSPLHF. The entire variable domain, with the rest obtained from reference TRBV30 and TRBJ1-6, is as follows: SQTIHQWPATLVQPVGSPLSLECTVEGTSNPNLYWYRQAAGRGLQLLFYSVGIGQISSEVPQNLSASRPQDRQFILSSKKLLLSDSGFYLCAWRGTVNSPLHFGNGTRLTVT.